This entry features one TCR beta chain sequence. This clonotype showed up many times. The clone's antigen remains unknown. Within one base of it there is no much larger clone, and no base qualities were kept. Stable Graves' hyperthyroidism was defined as the absence of progression to ophthalmopathy over 18 months of follow-up. Hyperthyroidism patients were aged 18 to 65 years and newly diagnosed, with disease duration of less than 2 months. Exclusion was applied to patients with uncontrolled infections, other autoimmune diseases, pregnancy or lactation. Clinical symptoms, serum thyroxine and TRAb, thyroid ultrasound, and orbital computed tomography formed the basis for the diagnoses. Ficoll-Paque density gradient centrifugation was used to isolate PBMCs from 9.5 to 10 ml of fresh peripheral blood. Total RNA was extracted using Trizol reagent, and RNA quality was assessed on an Agilent 2100 Bioanalyzer.

The data were taken from a study of T cells in Graves' hyperthyroidism and ophthalmopathy (dated by TCRdb to between 2019 and 2020). At the level of the whole study: Peripheral blood was collected at initial diagnosis, before any treatment. In six Graves' hyperthyroidism patients, the study also compared T-cell repertoires from thyroid tissue with T-cell repertoires from blood. After sampling, hyperthyroidism patients received methimazole starting at 30 mg daily, and ophthalmopathy patients received high-dose intravenous methylprednisolone. The 100 discovery patients were divided at random into training and test sets in a 7:3 ratio. The paper reports TCR Vbeta CDR3 sequencing of fewer than 150 peripheral blood samples: 43 ophthalmopathy, under 80 hyperthyroidism and around 17 progressor patients. Prospective prediction of ophthalmopathy was tested in an independent validation cohort of approximately 19 hyperthyroidism patients and some 17 patients who later progressed to ophthalmopathy. TCR V-J signatures able to tell the groups apart were searched for in a discovery cohort of 90 to 100 patients, of whom more than 40 had Graves' ophthalmopathy and around 58 had stable Graves' hyperthyroidism. The paper's findings and limits, for the study overall: In cross-validation, a model built on a 13 V-J signature told ophthalmopathy apart from stable hyperthyroidism with approximately 90% sensitivity and about 81% specificity, and in testing the same model reached 80%/75%. In validation, the model predicted progression to ophthalmopathy with just under 71% sensitivity and less than 75% specificity, a median of approximately 6.7 months before onset. No statistical method was used to set the sample size in advance, and investigators knew the group allocation. Most expanded thyroid clonotypes (frequency above 0.001) were also detected in blood, suggesting blood repertoires may reflect thyroid immune responses.

The CDR3 spans 12 residues, from the cysteine through the phenylalanine. Just the 36-base CDR3 DNA is kept, in frame starting at base 1. V lost 4 bases and J lost 7 bases; the stretch between them is 8 bases long. The germline V gene (reference sequence) gives CDR1 as GTSNPN and CDR2 as SVGIG. TCR beta CDR3 regions were amplified from RNA transcripts. The first round of RT-PCR for the TCR CDR3 was performed with the HTBI primer set and the Qiagen OneStep RT-PCR kit. A second multiplex PCR round built the libraries, followed by size selection and purification. Libraries were sequenced paired-end with 100 bp reads on an Illumina HiSeq2000. From the authors' description of their analysis: SOAPnuke was used to process the raw data, removing reads that contained adapters or uncalled bases, had a mean Phred below 15, or lacked an exact match to the constant primer or identifier. COPE v1.2.5 was used to merge the high-quality paired reads, and each unique nucleotide sequence was defined as a clonotype. Clonotypes were aligned to IMGT TRBV, TRBD and TRBJ reference segments using MiTCR v1.1. Analysis was restricted to V-J combinations with a frequency above 0.0001, which covered roughly 99% of repertoires. A TCS score was defined as the ratio between F50 (clonal expansion) and ExV (chaos), using BLOSUM62-based TCRdist between CDR3 peptides within each V-J. Welch's t-statistics and random forest reduced some 510 V-J features to 13, which were used in a naive Bayes classifier (R e1071). TCRdb trimmed public reads at Q25 via fastp, called clones via MiXCR and kept in-frame beta chains. Every CDR3 protein is listed once, alongside the most common genes and DNA of its rows. V and J calls and clone size were set by TCRdb, not the authors. The sample table holds roughly 570,000 distinct CDR3 sequences, of which more than 15% were seen once. 7.3% of the sample rests with the top ten.

Input material: blood. The sequence derives from a woman aged 30 to 39 with Graves' hyperthyroidism. This chain joins TRBV30 to TRBJ1-6, and perhaps TRBD1 as D gene, on 5 matching bases. The nucleotide sequence reads TGTGCCTGGACTAGACAGAATTCACCCCTCCACTTT. Translated, it gives CAWTRQNSPLHF.